This entry concerns a single TCR beta chain. The protocol was immunoSEQ multiplex PCR, while the TCRdb copy is restricted to in-frame clones and leaves out a portion. This sample has 110,000 to 150,000 clones, with approximately 85% found just once. Looked up from germline, CDR1 is LNHDA and CDR2 is SQIVND (reference sequence). The CDR3 spans 13 residues. Trimming stripped 8 bases from V and 2 bases from J, with 10 bases between. The data stem from a study of T cell responses to AZD1222 COVID-19 vaccine. This sequence was found in an adult in good health. The chain recombines TRBV19 with TRBJ1-3, with no clear D. Sequencing used peripheral blood, obtained on day 0 of AZD1222 vaccination. The CDR3 protein is CASAVEPGNTIYF. The CDR3 nucleotides read TGTGCCAGTGCAGTCGAACCTGGAAACACCATATATTTT.